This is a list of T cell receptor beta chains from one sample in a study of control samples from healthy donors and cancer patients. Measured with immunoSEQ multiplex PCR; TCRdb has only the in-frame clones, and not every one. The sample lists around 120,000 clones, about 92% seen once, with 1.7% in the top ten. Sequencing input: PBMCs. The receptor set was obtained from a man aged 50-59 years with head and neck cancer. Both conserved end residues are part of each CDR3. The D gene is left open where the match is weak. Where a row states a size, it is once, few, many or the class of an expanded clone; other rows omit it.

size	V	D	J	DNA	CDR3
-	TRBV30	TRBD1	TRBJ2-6	TGTGCCTGGAGGAGGGGGCGGACCCGGAGTGGGGCCAACGTCCTGACTTTC	CAWRRGRTRSGANVLTF
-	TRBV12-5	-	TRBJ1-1	TGTGCTAGTGAGACGTGGACTGAAGCTTTCTTT	CASETWTEAFF
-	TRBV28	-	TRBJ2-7	TGTGCCAGCAGGAGCGTCGAGCAGTACTTC	CASRSVEQYF
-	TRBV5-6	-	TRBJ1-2	TGTGCCAGCAGCTCTGGACAAGCCTATGGCTACACCTTC	CASSSGQAYGYTF
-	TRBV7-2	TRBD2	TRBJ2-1	TGTGCCAGCAGCAGATCGGGACTAGCGGGGGGGCTACGGGGAAATGAGCAGTTCTTC	CASSRSGLAGGLRGNEQFF
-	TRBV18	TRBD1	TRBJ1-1	TGTGCCAGCTCACGCACCGGGACAGGGAACATGAACACTGAAGCTTTCTTT	CASSRTGTGNMNTEAFF
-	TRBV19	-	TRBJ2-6	TGTGCCAGTAAACCTGCGACCTCTGGGGCCAACGTCCTGACTTTC	CASKPATSGANVLTF
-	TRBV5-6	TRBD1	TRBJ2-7	TGTGCCAGCAGCATGGGGACAGGGAATGAGCAGTACTTC	CASSMGTGNEQYF
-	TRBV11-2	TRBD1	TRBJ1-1	TGTGCCAGCAGCCACGGGACAGCTGAAGCTTTCTTT	CASSHGTAEAFF
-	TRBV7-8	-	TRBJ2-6	TGTGCCAGCAGCTTCTCTGGGGCCAACGTCCTGACTTTC	CASSFSGANVLTF
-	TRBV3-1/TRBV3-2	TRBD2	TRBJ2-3	TGTGCCAGCAGCCAAGATACTAGCGGGGGCACAGATACGCAGTATTTT	CASSQDTSGGTDTQYF
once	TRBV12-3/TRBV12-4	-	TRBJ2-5	TGTGCCAGCGAACGTGGGGGTACCCAGTACTTC	CASERGGTQYF
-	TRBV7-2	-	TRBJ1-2	TGTGCCAGCAGCTTACTTTTAGTGCTACCGGACACGGGCTACACCTTC	CASSLLLVLPDTGYTF
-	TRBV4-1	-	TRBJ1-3	TGCGCCAGCAGCCAAGATTTTACTGGAAACACCATATATTTT	CASSQDFTGNTIYF
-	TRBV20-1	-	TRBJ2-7	TGCAGTGCTAGTCCCAGCGGAACTACGGGGCAGTACTTC	CSASPSGTTGQYF
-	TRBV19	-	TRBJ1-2	TGTGCCAGTAGAGAGGTAGCTCCGAGGGGCTATGGCTACACCTTC	CASREVAPRGYGYTF
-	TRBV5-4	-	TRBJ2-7	TGTGCCAGCAGCCGTACGACTAGCTCCTACGAGCAGTACTTC	CASSRTTSSYEQYF
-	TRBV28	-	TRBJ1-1	TGTGCCAGCAGAACCTGGGGGGGAGCTTTCTTT	CASRTWGGAFF
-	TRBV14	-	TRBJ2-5	TGTGCCAGCAGCCAATTTCGGGGGGCCCAAGAGACCCAGTACTTC	CASSQFRGAQETQYF
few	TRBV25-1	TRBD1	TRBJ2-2	TGTGCCAGCAGAGCCCGGATAGGGACAGGGAGTTCCGCCGGGGAGCTGTTTTTT	CASRARIGTGSSAGELFF
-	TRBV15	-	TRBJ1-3	TGTGCCACCAGCAGGGACAGAGTAAACACCATATATTTT	CATSRDRVNTIYF
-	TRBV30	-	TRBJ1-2	TGTGCCTGGAGTGACGGGCAGGGGTACGGCTATGGCTACACCTTC	CAWSDGQGYGYGYTF
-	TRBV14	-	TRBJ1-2	TGTGCCAGCTCAAGGGGTTTTAGCTACACCTTC	CASSRGFSYTF
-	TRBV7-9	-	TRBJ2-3	TGTGCCAGCAGCTTGGGCTTATCTAGTTCCTACCGTAGCACAGATACGCAGTATTTT	CASSLGLSSSYRSTDTQYF
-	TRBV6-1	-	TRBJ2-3	TGTGCCAGCAGTGAACAGGGGAAAGATACGCAGTATTTT	CASSEQGKDTQYF
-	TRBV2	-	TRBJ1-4	TGTGCCAGCAGTGAAGGACAGCATGAAAAACTGTTTTTT	CASSEGQHEKLFF
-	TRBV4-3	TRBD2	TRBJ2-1	TGCGCCAGCAGCCGTAGCGGGTCTACCTACAATGAGCAGTTCTTC	CASSRSGSTYNEQFF
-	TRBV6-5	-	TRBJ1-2	TGTGCCAGCAGTTACTCAAGGGGGTTCTATGGCTACACCTTC	CASSYSRGFYGYTF
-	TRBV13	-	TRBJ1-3	TGTGCCAGCAGCTTAGGGAGAGGCTCTGGAAACACCATATATTTT	CASSLGRGSGNTIYF
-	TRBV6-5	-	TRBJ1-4	TGTGCCAGCAGTCCTGGACGGCGTGAAAAACTGTTTTTT	CASSPGRREKLFF
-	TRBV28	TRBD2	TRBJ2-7	TGTGCCAGCAGTTCCCGACCAACTAGCGGGGGGGGGTACGAGCAGTACTTC	CASSSRPTSGGGYEQYF
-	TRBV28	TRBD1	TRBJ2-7	TGTGCCAGCAGATTACAGGGGGCTTTGGCCTACGAGCAGTACTTC	CASRLQGALAYEQYF
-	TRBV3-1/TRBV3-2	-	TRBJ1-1	TGTGCCAGCAGCCTACAGGGAGGGATCACTGAAGCTTTCTTT	CASSLQGGITEAFF
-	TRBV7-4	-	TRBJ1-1	TGTGCCAGCAGCTTAGAGCGCCGGGGAGGTCATAGTTCCAACACTGAAGCTTTCTTT	CASSLERRGGHSSNTEAFF
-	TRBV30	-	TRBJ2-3	TGTGCCTGGAGTGTAAAAGGGGCCAGCACAGATACGCAGTATTTT	CAWSVKGASTDTQYF
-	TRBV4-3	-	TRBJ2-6	TGCGCCAGCAGCCAAGATAGGGGGAAAAGTGGGGCCAACGTCCTGACTTTC	CASSQDRGKSGANVLTF
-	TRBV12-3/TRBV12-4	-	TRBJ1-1	TGTGCCAGCAGGGGGGGCTTGGACACTGAAGCTTTCTTT	CASRGGLDTEAFF
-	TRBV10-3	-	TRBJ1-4	TGTGCCATCAGTGAGGGGACAACAGGGAATGAAAAACTGTTTTTT	CAISEGTTGNEKLFF
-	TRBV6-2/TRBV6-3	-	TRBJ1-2	TGTGCCAGCAGTTCCTATGACATGGATTACTATGGCTACACCTTC	CASSSYDMDYYGYTF
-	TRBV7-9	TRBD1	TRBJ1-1	TGTGCCAGCAGCTTATACGGGACAGAACTTGCCAAAGCTTTCTTT	CASSLYGTELAKAFF
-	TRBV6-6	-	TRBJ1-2	TGTGCCAGCAGTAACGAATATGGCTACACCTTC	CASSNEYGYTF
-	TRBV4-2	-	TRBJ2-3	TGTGCCAGCAGCCAAGAATCGGGGATTAGCACAGATACGCAGTATTTT	CASSQESGISTDTQYF
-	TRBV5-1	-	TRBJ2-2	TGCGCCAGCAGCTTGCATTGGCAGATACCGAACACCGGGGAGCTGTTTTTT	CASSLHWQIPNTGELFF
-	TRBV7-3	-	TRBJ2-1	TGTGCCAGCAGCCCTGGGGGTGAGCAGTTCTTC	CASSPGGEQFF
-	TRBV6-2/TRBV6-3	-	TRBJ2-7	TGTGCCAGCAGTTCAATAGGGTGGCAGCAGTACTTC	CASSSIGWQQYF
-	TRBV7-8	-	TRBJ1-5	TGTGCCAGCAGCTTAGGTATCAGTAAGAATCAGCCCCAGCATTTT	CASSLGISKNQPQHF
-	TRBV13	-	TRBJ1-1	TGTGCCAGCAGCCCTTCCGACGGGAACACTGAAGCTTTCTTT	CASSPSDGNTEAFF
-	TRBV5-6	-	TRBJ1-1	TGTGCCAGCAGCCTGGGACATATGAACACTGAAGCTTTCTTT	CASSLGHMNTEAFF
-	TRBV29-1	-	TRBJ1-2	TGCAGCGTTGAACGGAGTCAGAAGGCTCACTATGGCTACACCTTC	CSVERSQKAHYGYTF
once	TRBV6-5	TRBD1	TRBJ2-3	TGTGCCAGCAGTTTCGCGGACAGGTCGGCAGATACGCAGTATTTT	CASSFADRSADTQYF
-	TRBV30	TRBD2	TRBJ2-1	TGTGCCTGGGCTCTAGCGGGGGGGGCCGAAGATGAGCAGTTCTTC	CAWALAGGAEDEQFF
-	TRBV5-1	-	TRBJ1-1	TGCGCCAGCAGCTCCTTCAGGGAGGAGAACACTGAAGCTTTCTTT	CASSSFREENTEAFF
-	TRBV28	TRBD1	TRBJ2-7	TGTGCCAGCAGGGGACAGGGAGGGAGCTCCTACGAGCAGTACTTC	CASRGQGGSSYEQYF